Shown below are 24 T cell receptor beta chains from a single sample sequenced in a study of blood T cell repertoires in COVID-19. Method: immunoSEQ multiplex PCR; TCRdb's copy keeps in-frame clones and lacks some. The table includes 100,000 to 150,000 clones, just under 80% detected once. Sequenced input: peripheral blood. The source of these receptors is a human donor in a cohort sampled during active COVID-19.

This clone was counted a few times. V usage is TRBV19 and J usage is TRBJ1-2, with D hard to call. The V end was cut by 2 bases, the J end by 8 bases, with 9 bases between. Germline loops: CDR1 LNHDA, CDR2 SQIVND (reference sequence). The CDR3 contains 12 residues. The CDR3 DNA reads TGTGCCAGTAGTATAAATTCCGCGGGCTACACCTTC. Its protein is CASSINSAGYTF.

This sequence joins TRBV6-6 and TRBJ2-3; D is possibly TRBD2 (5 bases). Trimming took 8 bases from V and 2 from J, leaving 11 bases between them. Germline lookup yields CDR1 MNHNY and CDR2 SVGAGI (reference sequence). The CDR3 covers 13 residues. The CDR3: CASRSSLTDTQYF. The CDR3 DNA reads TGTGCCAGCCGTTCTAGCCTCACAGATACGCAGTATTTT.

This sequence joins TRBV7-9 and TRBJ2-2, with D possibly matching TRBD2 (6 bases). Germline assignment: CDR1 SEHNR and CDR2 FQNEAQ (reference sequence). The CDR3 length is 17 residues. Deletions cut 6 bases from V and 2 bases from J, with 19 bases between. CDR3 sequence (DNA): TGTGCCAGCAGTCGCACGGCGCGGGGAGATAACACCGGGGAGCTGTTTTTT. It codes for CASSRTARGDNTGELFF.

V and J are TRBV5-1 and TRBJ1-1, with 8 bases that match TRBD1. The CDR3 contains 16 residues. Per the germline V gene, CDR1 is SGHRS and CDR2 is YFSETQ. V was pared by 0 bases and J by 4 bases, with 8 bases of the junction left unmatched. The DNA of the CDR3 is TGCGCCAGCAGCTTGGTGGGCAGGGGGCAGGGCACTGAAGCTTTCTTT. Its protein is CASSLVGRGQGTEAFF.

V and J are TRBV6-6 and TRBJ1-2, with 8 nucleotides matching TRBD1. CDR1 is MNHNY, CDR2 SVGAGI, per germline (reference sequence). This CDR3 region has 15 residues. J was trimmed by 4 bases and V by 5 bases; bases with no gene match: 9. In DNA form, the CDR3 reads TGTGCCAGCAGTCTCCTTTCGACAGGGGCCTATGGCTACACCTTC. Protein: CASSLLSTGAYGYTF.

This rearrangement joins TRBV5-6 to TRBJ1-2; no definite D call. The CDR3 has 15 residues. V dropped 0 bases and J dropped 0 bases, with 9 bases sitting between them. CDR1 and CDR2 from the germline V gene are SGHDT and YYEEEE. Written as DNA, the CDR3 is TGTGCCAGCAGCTTGGTGTCAGTCGCTAACTATGGCTACACCTTC. This encodes CASSLVSVANYGYTF.

This chain uses TRBV7-2 with TRBJ2-3; 8 positions match TRBD2. J was trimmed by 6 bases and V by 2 bases; bases with no gene match: 7. CDR1 and CDR2 from the germline V gene are SGHTA and FQGNSA. The CDR3 runs to 15 residues. CDR3 protein: CASSLIAGSGDTQYF. In nucleotides, the CDR3 is TGTGCCAGCAGCTTAATAGCGGGGTCGGGGGATACGCAGTATTTT.

This chain joins TRBV10-1 and TRBJ2-4, with 8 nucleotides matching TRBD2. This CDR3 contains 19 residues. J lost 0 bases, V lost 4 bases, and 14 bases had no gene match. CDR1 is WNHNN, CDR2 SYGVQD, per germline (reference sequence). The DNA for the CDR3 is TGCGCCAGCAGTGGGACTCCAGGGACTAGTATTATAGCCAAAAACATTCAGTACTTC. Protein sequence: CASSGTPGTSIIAKNIQYF.

The chain has TRBV7-3 and TRBJ2-1, with D tentatively TRBD2 (5 bases). V lost 0 bases, J lost 8 bases, and 14 bases lay in between. CDR1 is SGHTA and CDR2 is FQGTGA in the germline V gene. The CDR3 extends over 15 amino acids. CDR3 amino acids: CASSLTSGPWDEQFF. Here the CDR3 DNA reads TGTGCCAGCAGCTTAACGAGCGGACCCTGGGATGAGCAGTTCTTC.

The chain links TRBV7-9 to TRBJ2-7; 8 bases match TRBD1. The CDR3 runs 14 residues. Germline V gives CDR1 SEHNR, CDR2 FQNEAQ (reference sequence). The junction had 6 bases not matched to a gene; V was cut back by 6 bases and J by 2 bases. CDR3 sequence (DNA): TGTGCCAGCAGAGGGCCGGGACAGGCCTACGAGCAGTACTTC. Its protein product is CASRGPGQAYEQYF.

V usage is TRBV18 and J usage is TRBJ2-2; no definite D call. CDR3 length: 13 residues. Trimming shortened V by 3 bases and J by 6 bases, and 8 bases separated the two germline ends. Looked up from germline, CDR1 is KGHSH and CDR2 is LQKENI. The CDR3 coding sequence is TGTGCCAGCTCACCTACCCTATCCGGGGAGCTGTTTTTT. Encoded protein: CASSPTLSGELFF.

The CDR3 protein is CASSLQAGEAFF. CDR3 DNA: TGTGCCAGCAGTTTACAAGCGGGTGAAGCTTTCTTT. The rearrangement links TRBV28 to TRBJ1-1, with D unresolved. This CDR3 comprises 12 residues. V shed 2 bases and J shed 7 bases, with 8 bases lying between them. CDR1 and CDR2 from the germline V gene are MDHEN and SYDVKM.

J is TRBJ2-2 and V is TRBV28; 8 bases are a match to TRBD1. CDR3 length: 16 residues. Germline loops: CDR1 MDHEN, CDR2 SYDVKM. Trimming cost V 8 bases and J 4 bases; bases outside gene matches: 12. DNA for the CDR3: TGTGCCAGCTCCGTGGCAGGGGGCGCCGTCACCGGGGAGCTGTTTTTT. Its translation is CASSVAGGAVTGELFF.

CDR3 in DNA: TGTGCCAGCAGTCTACAGGGTTTGGAGGCCGGGGAGCTGTTTTTT. Translated, it gives CASSLQGLEAGELFF. This chain uses TRBV6-5 with TRBJ2-2; D is perhaps TRBD1 (6 bases). Germline CDR1 MNHEY, CDR2 SVGAGI. With 5 bases removed from V and 6 bases from J, the gap between germline ends came to 16 bases. This CDR3 spans 15 amino acids.

The chain links TRBV28 to TRBJ1-4; the D gene is possibly TRBD1 (6 bases). The V gene lost 3 bases and the J gene lost 5 bases, with 13 bases spanning the gap. The germline gives CDR1 MDHEN, CDR2 SYDVKM. There are 15 residues in the CDR3. The CDR3 bases are TGTGCCAGCAGTTTGGCACAGGGCATAAATGAAAAACTGTTTTTT. It translates to CASSLAQGINEKLFF. The full variable domain, completed using reference TRBV28 and TRBJ1-4, is DVKVTQSSRYLVKRTGEKVFLECVQDMDHENMFWYRQDPGLGLRLIYFSYDVKMKEKGDIPEGYSVSREKKERFSLILESASTNQTSMYLCASSLAQGINEKLFFGSGTQLSVL.

The J gene is TRBJ2-3, the V gene TRBV7-9; the D is unclear. The V and J ends lost 2 bases and 3 bases respectively, with 12 bases between them. The germline CDR1 and CDR2 sequences are SEHNR and FQNEAQ (reference sequence). The CDR3 is made up of 15 amino acids. CDR3 protein: CASSLYSSKTDTQYF. In DNA form, the CDR3 reads TGTGCCAGCAGCTTATATTCCAGTAAGACAGATACGCAGTATTTT.

The rearrangement uses TRBV28 and TRBJ1-4; 7 bases fit TRBD1. Trimming at V came to 5 bases and at J to 8 bases, leaving 11 bases not matched to a gene. Germline values: CDR1 MDHEN, CDR2 SYDVKM. This CDR3 spans 15 amino acids. CDR3 loop: CASSPTGEPPEKLFF. The CDR3 DNA follows: TGTGCCAGCAGTCCCACAGGGGAACCCCCAGAAAAACTGTTTTTT.

This clone was picked up a small number of times. J is TRBJ2-2 and V is TRBV5-1, with 8 bases identical to TRBD2. This CDR3 is built from 15 residues. The germline V gene encodes CDR1 SGHRS and CDR2 YFSETQ. After removal of 0 bases from V and 6 bases from J, the junction contained 4 bases not matched to a gene. CDR3: CASSLGTSRSGELFF. The CDR3 DNA reads TGCGCCAGCAGCTTGGGGACTAGCCGTTCCGGGGAGCTGTTTTTT.

The DNA for the CDR3 is TGTGCCAGCAGCCCGGTGGTGGCGGGGGGGCCCGAGCAGTACTTC. Translated, it gives CASSPVVAGGPEQYF. The V gene is TRBV7-2, the J gene TRBJ2-7, with 9 positions matching TRBD2. The CDR3 loop spans 15 amino acids. V was clipped by 5 bases and J by 6 bases; unmatched bases: 11. Per germline, CDR1 SGHTA and CDR2 FQGNSA.

The chain is built from TRBV11-2 and TRBJ2-1; 15 nucleotides align to TRBD2. The germline V gene has CDR1 SGHAT and CDR2 FQNNGV. The CDR3 length is 13 residues. V shed 6 bases and J 10 bases; nucleotides not matched to a gene: 1. The chain's CDR3 is CASRGLAGGEQFF. CDR3 coding DNA: TGTGCCAGCAGGGGACTAGCGGGGGGAGAGCAGTTCTTC.

The chain carries TRBV5-5 and TRBJ1-2; D is uncertain. The V end was cut by 0 bases, the J end by 3 bases, with 9 bases between. Germline-derived CDR1 and CDR2 are SGHKS and YYEKEE (reference sequence). The CDR3 is 14 amino acids. The DNA for the CDR3 is TGTGCCAGCAGCTTGGGAGGGTCAGACTATGGCTACACCTTC. Translated: CASSLGGSDYGYTF. The variable domain in full, with the rest retrieved from reference TRBV5-5 and TRBJ1-2, is DAGVTQSPTHLIKTRGQQVTLRCSPISGHKSVSWYQQVLGQGPQFIFQYYEKEERGRGNFPDRFSARQFPNYSSELNVNALLLGDSALYLCASSLGGSDYGYTFGSGTRLTVV.

V gene TRBV5-6 combines with J gene TRBJ2-2; unclear D gene. Per the germline V gene, CDR1 is SGHDT and CDR2 is YYEEEE. The CDR3 loop spans 17 amino acids. V gave up 4 bases and J gave up 1 base, with 17 bases separating them. CDR3 protein: CASSRSGLILNTGELFF. In nucleotides, the CDR3 is TGTGCCAGCAGCCGAAGTGGCCTGATCTTGAACACCGGGGAGCTGTTTTTT.

The chain combines TRBV14 with TRBJ2-1; 8 bases agree with TRBD2. Trimming at V came to 1 base and at J to 0 bases, leaving 8 bases not matched to a gene. The CDR3 sequence is 18 residues long. Germline values: CDR1 SGHDN, CDR2 FVKESK. CDR3 protein: CASSQGGLAGTSYNEQFF. The CDR3 DNA sequence: TGTGCCAGCAGCCAAGGGGGGCTAGCGGGTACCTCCTACAATGAGCAGTTCTTC. Filled out from reference TRBV14 and TRBJ2-1, the complete variable domain reads EAGVTQFPSHSVIEKGQTVTLRCDPISGHDNLYWYRRVMGKEIKFLLHFVKESKQDESGMPNNRFLAERTGGTYSTLKVQPAELEDSGVYFCASSQGGLAGTSYNEQFFGPGTRLTVL.

The rearrangement uses TRBV6-5 and TRBJ2-1; TRBD2 might be the D (5 bases). The germline CDR1 and CDR2 sequences are MNHEY and SVGAGI. The CDR3 covers 14 residues. Trimming shortened V by 7 bases and J by 5 bases, and 15 bases separated the two germline ends. CDR3 DNA: TGTGCCAGCACCCCGGGGTGGGGAGACAATGAGCAGTTCTTC. It codes for CASTPGWGDNEQFF.